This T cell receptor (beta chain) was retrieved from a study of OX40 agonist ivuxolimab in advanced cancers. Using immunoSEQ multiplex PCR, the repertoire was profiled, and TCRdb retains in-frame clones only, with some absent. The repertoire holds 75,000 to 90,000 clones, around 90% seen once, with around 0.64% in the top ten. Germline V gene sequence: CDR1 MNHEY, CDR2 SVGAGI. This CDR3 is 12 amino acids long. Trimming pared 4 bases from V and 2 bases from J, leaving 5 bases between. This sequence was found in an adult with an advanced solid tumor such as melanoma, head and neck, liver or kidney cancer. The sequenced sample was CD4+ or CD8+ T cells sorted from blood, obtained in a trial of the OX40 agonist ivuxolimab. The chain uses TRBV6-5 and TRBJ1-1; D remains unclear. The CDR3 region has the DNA TGTGCCAGCAGTTCCATTAACACTGAAGCTTTCTTT. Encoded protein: CASSSINTEAFF.